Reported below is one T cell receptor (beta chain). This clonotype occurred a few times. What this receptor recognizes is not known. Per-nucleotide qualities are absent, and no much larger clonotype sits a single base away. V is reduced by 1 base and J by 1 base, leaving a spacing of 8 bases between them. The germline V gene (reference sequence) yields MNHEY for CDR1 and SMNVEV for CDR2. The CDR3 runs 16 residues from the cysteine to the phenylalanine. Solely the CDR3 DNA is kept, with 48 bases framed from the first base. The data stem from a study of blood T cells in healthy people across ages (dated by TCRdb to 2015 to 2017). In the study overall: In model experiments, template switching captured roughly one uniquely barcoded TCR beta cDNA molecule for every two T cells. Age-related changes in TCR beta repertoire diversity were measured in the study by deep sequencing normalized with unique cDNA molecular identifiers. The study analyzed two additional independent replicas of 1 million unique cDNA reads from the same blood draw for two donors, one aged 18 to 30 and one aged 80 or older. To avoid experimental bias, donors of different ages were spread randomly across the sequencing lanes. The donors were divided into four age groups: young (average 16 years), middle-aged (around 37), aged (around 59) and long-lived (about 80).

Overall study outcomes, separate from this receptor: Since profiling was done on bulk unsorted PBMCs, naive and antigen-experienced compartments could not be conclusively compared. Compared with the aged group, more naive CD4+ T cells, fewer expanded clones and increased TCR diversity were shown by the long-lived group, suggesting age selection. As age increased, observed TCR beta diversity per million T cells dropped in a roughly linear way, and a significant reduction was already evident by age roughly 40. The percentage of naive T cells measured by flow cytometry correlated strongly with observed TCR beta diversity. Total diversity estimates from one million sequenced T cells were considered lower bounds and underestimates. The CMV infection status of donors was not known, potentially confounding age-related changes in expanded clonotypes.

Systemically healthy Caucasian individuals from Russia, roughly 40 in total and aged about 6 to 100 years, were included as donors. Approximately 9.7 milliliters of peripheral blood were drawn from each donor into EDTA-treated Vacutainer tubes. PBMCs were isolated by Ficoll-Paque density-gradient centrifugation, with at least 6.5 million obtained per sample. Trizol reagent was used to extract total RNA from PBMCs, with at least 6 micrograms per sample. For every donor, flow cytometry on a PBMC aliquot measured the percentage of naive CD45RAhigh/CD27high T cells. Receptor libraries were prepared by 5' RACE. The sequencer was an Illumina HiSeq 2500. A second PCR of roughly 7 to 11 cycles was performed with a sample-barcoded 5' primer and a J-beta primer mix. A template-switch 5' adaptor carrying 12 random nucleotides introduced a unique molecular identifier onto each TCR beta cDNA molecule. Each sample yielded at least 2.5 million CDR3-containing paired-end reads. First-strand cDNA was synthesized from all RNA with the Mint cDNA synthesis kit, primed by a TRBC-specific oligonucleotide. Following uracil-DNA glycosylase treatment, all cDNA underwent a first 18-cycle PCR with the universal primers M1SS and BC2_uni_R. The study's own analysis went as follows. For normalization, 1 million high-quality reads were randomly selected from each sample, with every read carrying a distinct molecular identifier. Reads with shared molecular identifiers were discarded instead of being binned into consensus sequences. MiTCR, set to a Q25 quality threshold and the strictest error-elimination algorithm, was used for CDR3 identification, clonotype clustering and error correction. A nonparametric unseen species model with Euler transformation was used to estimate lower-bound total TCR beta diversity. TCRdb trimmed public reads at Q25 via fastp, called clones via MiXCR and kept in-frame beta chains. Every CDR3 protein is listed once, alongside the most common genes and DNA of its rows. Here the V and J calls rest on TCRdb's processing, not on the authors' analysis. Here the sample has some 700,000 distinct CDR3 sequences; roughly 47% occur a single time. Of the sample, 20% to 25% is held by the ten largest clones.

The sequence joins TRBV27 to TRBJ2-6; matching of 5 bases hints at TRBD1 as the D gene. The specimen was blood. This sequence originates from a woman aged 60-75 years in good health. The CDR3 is CASSLFSGSGANVLTF. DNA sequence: TGTGCCAGCAGTTTATTTTCAGGGTCTGGGGCCAACGTCCTGACTTTC. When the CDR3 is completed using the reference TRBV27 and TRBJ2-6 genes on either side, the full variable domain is EAQVTQNPRYLITVTGKKLTVTCSQNMNHEYMSWYRQDPGLGLRQIYYSMNVEVTDKGDVPEGYKVSRKEKRNFPLILESPSPNQTSLYFCASSLFSGSGANVLTFGAGSRLTVL.